The next 14 T cell receptor beta chains were all read from a single sample in a study of cytomegalovirus exposure and HLA in healthy donors. The PCR employed 60 Vbeta primers together with 13 Jbeta primers. TCRdb keeps only in-frame clones here, not all; method: immunoSEQ multiplex PCR. The sample has over 100,000 clones. Sequenced material: PBMCs. These receptors were obtained from a man aged 18 to 29 in good health and CMV-seronegative.

The chain recombines TRBV5-4 with TRBJ2-7; 9 nucleotides match TRBD1. This CDR3 has 15 residues. Germline V gene data show CDR1 as SGHNT and CDR2 as YYREEE (reference sequence). J was trimmed by 5 bases and V by 4 bases; bases with no gene match: 10. The CDR3 DNA sequence: TGTGCCAGCAGCCAAGACCGGGACAGGGTCCACGAGCAGTACTTC. This codes for CASSQDRDRVHEQYF.

The chain carries TRBV30 and TRBJ1-5, with D tentatively TRBD1 (6 bases). The ends were cut back, 2 bases at V and 3 bases at J, with 14 bases in the middle. Germline V gene lookup returns CDR1 GTSNPN and CDR2 SVGIG (reference sequence). The CDR3 sequence is 15 residues long. Here the CDR3 DNA reads TGTGCCTGGAGTCATTTAAGGGGGTCCAATCAGCCCCAGCATTTT. Translation gives CAWSHLRGSNQPQHF.

This sequence joins TRBV5-4 and TRBJ2-7; a possible D gene is TRBD1 (6 bases). Germline loops: CDR1 SGHNT, CDR2 YYREEE (reference sequence). This CDR3 region has 14 residues. With 4 bases removed from V and 2 bases from J, the gap between germline ends came to 13 bases. The CDR3 protein is CASSPADRAYEQYF. The CDR3 coding sequence is TGTGCCAGCAGCCCGGCGGACAGAGCCTACGAGCAGTACTTC.

CDR3 sequence: CSVVTGNEQYF. As DNA, the CDR3 is TGCAGCGTTGTTACCGGGAACGAGCAGTACTTC. The chain uses TRBV29-1 and TRBJ2-7, with a weak D call TRBD2 (5 bases). CDR1 is SQVTM, CDR2 ANQGSEA, per germline. V gave up 4 bases and J gave up 5 bases, with 9 bases separating them. The CDR3 loop spans 11 amino acids.

The gene calls are TRBV9 and TRBJ2-2; 11 bases match TRBD1. This CDR3 has 16 residues. With V trimmed by 4 bases and J by 1 base, 3 bases remained unmatched. Looked up from germline, CDR1 is SGDLS and CDR2 is YYNGEE. The CDR3 reads CASSTGQGVNTGELFF. The CDR3 bases are TGTGCCAGCAGCACGGGACAGGGGGTGAACACCGGGGAGCTGTTTTTT.

The CDR3 loop reads CASSLGPGFNYGYTF. The DNA for the CDR3 is TGTGCCAGCAGCTTAGGCCCGGGATTTAACTATGGCTACACCTTC. This rearrangement joins TRBV7-9 to TRBJ1-2, with unresolved D. The CDR3 contains 15 residues. Germline V gene sequence: CDR1 SEHNR, CDR2 FQNEAQ (reference sequence). The V and J ends lost 1 base and 1 base respectively, with 10 bases between them.

This sequence joins TRBV6-1 and TRBJ1-5, with D maybe TRBD1 (5 bases). Trimming cost V 0 bases and J 7 bases, with 13 bases left between them. This CDR3 has 15 amino acids. Germline V lookup: CDR1 MNHNS, CDR2 SASEGT. The CDR3 DNA is TGTGCCAGCAGTGAAGCTGGCGGTGGGGCGCAGCCCCAGCATTTT. Translating gives CASSEAGGGAQPQHF.

The chain uses TRBV28 and TRBJ2-1; 11 bases are a match to TRBD2. Trimming removed 1 base from V and 9 bases from J; junction bases left unmatched: 8. CDR1 and CDR2 (germline): MDHEN, SYDVKM. CDR3 length equals 16 residues. The CDR3 sequence is CASSLLAGGIKSEQFF. In DNA form, the CDR3 reads TGTGCCAGCAGTTTATTAGCGGGAGGGATTAAGTCTGAGCAGTTCTTC.

This chain connects TRBV6-5 to TRBJ1-4, with a possible D match to TRBD1 (6 bases). The germline V and J ends were trimmed by 1 base and 7 bases, with 10 bases remaining between them. Germline V lookup: CDR1 MNHEY, CDR2 SVGAGI. The CDR3 runs to 14 residues. Here the CDR3 reads CASSYWGRGEKLFF. In DNA, the CDR3 is TGTGCCAGCAGTTACTGGGGGCGCGGTGAAAAACTGTTTTTT.

The chain carries TRBV19 and TRBJ1-2, with D possibly being TRBD1 (5 bases). V shed 7 bases and J shed 7 bases, with 22 bases lying between them. Germline V gene sequence: CDR1 LNHDA, CDR2 SQIVND (reference sequence). The CDR3 contains 15 residues. The CDR3 protein is CASTDMHYGAGGYTF. CDR3 DNA: TGTGCCAGTACGGACATGCACTATGGGGCAGGTGGCTACACCTTC.

CDR3: CASSLVGGGNEQYF. The CDR3 DNA is TGCGCCAGCAGCTTGGTAGGGGGCGGGAACGAGCAGTACTTC. The rearrangement uses TRBV5-1 and TRBJ2-7; D possibly corresponds to TRBD1 (7 bases). The CDR3 covers 14 residues. CDR1 is SGHRS and CDR2 is YFSETQ in the germline V gene. V lost 0 bases and J lost 5, with 12 bases in between.

This sequence joins TRBV5-4 and TRBJ1-2; D remains unclear. CDR1 and CDR2 (germline): SGHNT, YYREEE (reference sequence). The CDR3 is 17 amino acids. V lost 2 bases to trimming and J lost 5 bases, with 22 bases between them. This CDR3 is CASSFSSVTRTSYGYTF. The CDR3 region has the DNA TGTGCCAGCAGCTTCTCGTCTGTCACTCGCACGTCATATGGCTACACCTTC.

The chain uses TRBV28 and TRBJ1-5; 7 nucleotides align to TRBD1. Germline loops: CDR1 MDHEN, CDR2 SYDVKM. The CDR3 sequence is 15 residues long. Unmatched junction bases numbered 5, after V lost 2 bases and J lost 4 bases. The CDR3 DNA reads TGTGCCAGCAGTTTACACAGGGGTGGAAATCAGCCCCAGCATTTT. Encoded protein: CASSLHRGGNQPQHF.

This chain links TRBV15 with TRBJ1-1; D might be TRBD1 (5 bases). Trimming stripped 8 bases from V and 1 base from J, with 14 bases between. The CDR3 runs to 14 residues. Germline CDR1 reads LNHNV; CDR2 reads YYDKDF (reference sequence). The CDR3 region has the DNA TGTGCCACCTCCTTGGACAAAGCGAACACTGAAGCTTTCTTT. This sequence encodes CATSLDKANTEAFF.